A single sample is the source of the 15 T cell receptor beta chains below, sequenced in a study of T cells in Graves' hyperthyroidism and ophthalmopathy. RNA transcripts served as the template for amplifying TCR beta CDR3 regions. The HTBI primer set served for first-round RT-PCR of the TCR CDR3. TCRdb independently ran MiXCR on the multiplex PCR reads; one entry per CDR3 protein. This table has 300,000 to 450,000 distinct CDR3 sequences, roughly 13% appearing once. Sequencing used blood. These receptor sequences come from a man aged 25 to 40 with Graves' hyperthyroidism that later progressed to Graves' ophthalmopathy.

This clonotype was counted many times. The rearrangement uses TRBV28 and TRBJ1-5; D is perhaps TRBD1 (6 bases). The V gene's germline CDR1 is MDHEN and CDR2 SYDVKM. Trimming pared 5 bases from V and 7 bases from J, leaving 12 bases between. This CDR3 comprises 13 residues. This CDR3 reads CASSTRGGQPQHF. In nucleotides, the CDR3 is TGTGCCAGCAGTACCAGGGGTGGCCAGCCCCAGCATTTT.

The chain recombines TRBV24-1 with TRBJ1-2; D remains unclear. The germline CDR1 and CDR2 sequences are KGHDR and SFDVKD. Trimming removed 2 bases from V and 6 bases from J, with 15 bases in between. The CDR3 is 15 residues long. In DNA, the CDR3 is TGTGCCACCAGTGATTCGGGAGGATGGATGGATGGCTACACCTTC. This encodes CATSDSGGWMDGYTF.

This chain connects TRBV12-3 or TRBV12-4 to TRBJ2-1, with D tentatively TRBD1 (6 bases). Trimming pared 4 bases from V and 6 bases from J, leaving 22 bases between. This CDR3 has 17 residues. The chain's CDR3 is CASSYNPQGSTGNEQFF. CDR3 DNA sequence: TGTGCCAGCAGTTACAATCCACAGGGTAGTACGGGCAATGAGCAGTTCTTC.

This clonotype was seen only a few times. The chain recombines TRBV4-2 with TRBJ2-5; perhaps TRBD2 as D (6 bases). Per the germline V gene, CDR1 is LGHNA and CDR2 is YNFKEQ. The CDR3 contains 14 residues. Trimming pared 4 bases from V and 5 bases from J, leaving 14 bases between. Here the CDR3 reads CASSRPGAGETQYF. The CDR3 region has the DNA TGTGCCAGCAGCCGCCCAGGTGCGGGGGAGACCCAGTACTTC.

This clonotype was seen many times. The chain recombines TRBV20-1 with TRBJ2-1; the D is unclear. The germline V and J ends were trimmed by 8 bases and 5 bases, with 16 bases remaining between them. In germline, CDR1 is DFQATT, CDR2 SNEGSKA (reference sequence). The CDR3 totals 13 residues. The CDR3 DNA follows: TGCAGTTCCCTGGGTGGGCCGAACAATGAGCAGTTCTTC. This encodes CSSLGGPNNEQFF.

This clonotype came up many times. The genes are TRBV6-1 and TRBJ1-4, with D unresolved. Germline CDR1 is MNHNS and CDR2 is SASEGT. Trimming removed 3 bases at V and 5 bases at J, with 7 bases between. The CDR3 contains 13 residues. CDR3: CASSETVNEKLFF. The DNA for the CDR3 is TGTGCCAGCAGTGAGACCGTGAATGAAAAACTGTTTTTT.

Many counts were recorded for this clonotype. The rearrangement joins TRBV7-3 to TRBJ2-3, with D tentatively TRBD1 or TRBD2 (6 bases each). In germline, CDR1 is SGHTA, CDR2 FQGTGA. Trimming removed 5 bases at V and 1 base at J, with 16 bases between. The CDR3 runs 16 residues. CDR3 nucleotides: TGTGCCAGCAGCCCCTACAAGAGGGGGGGCACAGATACGCAGTATTTT. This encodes CASSPYKRGGTDTQYF.

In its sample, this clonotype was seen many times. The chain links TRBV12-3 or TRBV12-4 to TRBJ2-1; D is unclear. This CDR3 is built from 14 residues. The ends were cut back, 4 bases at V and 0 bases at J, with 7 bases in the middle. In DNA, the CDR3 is TGTGCCAGCAGTTACAGAAGCTCCTACAATGAGCAGTTCTTC. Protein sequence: CASSYRSSYNEQFF.

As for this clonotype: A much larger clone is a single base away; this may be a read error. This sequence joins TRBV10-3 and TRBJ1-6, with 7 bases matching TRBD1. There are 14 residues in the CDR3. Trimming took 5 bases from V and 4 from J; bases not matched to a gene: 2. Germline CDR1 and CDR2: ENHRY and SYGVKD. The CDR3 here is CAISPGQYNSPLHF. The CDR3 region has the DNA TGTGCCATCAGTCCGGGACAGTATAATTCACCCCTCCACTTT.

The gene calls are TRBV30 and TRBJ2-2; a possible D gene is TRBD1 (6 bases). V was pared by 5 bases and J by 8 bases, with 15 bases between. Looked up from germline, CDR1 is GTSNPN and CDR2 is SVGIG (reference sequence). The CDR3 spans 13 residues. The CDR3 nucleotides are TGTGCCTGGGACAGGTTAAAGGGAGGGGAGCTGTTTTTT. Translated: CAWDRLKGGELFF.

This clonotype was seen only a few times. Here the CDR3 DNA reads TGTGCCAGCAGCCCGGCTAGCGGGGGCCTCGACACGCAGTATTTT. It specifies CASSPASGGLDTQYF. The chain joins TRBV12-3 or TRBV12-4 to TRBJ2-3; TRBD2 matches at 10 bases. This CDR3 has 15 residues. The ends lost 6 bases at V and 9 bases at J; junction bases unmatched: 12.

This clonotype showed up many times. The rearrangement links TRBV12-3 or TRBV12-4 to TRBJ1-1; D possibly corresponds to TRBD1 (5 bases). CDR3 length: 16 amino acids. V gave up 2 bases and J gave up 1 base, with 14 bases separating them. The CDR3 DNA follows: TGTGCCAGCAGTTTATCGCAGGGTCCACGGAACACTGAAGCTTTCTTT. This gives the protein CASSLSQGPRNTEAFF.

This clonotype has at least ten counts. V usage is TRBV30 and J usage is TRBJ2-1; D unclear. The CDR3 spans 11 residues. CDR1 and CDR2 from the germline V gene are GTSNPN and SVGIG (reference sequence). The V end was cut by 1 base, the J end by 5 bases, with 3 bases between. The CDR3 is CAWSGDNEQFF. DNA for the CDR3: TGTGCCTGGAGTGGGGACAATGAGCAGTTCTTC.

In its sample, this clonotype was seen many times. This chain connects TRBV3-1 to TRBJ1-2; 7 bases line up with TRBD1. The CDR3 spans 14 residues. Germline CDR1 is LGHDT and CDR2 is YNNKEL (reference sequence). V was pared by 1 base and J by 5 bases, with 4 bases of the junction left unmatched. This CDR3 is CASSQAGGMYGYTF. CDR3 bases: TGTGCCAGCAGCCAAGCAGGGGGGATGTATGGCTACACCTTC.

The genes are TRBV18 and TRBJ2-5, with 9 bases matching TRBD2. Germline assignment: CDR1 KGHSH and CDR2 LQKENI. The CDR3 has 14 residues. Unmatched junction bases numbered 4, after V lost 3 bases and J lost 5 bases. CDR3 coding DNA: TGTGCCAGCTCACCTGGGACTAGCCGGGAGACCCAGTACTTC. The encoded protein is CASSPGTSRETQYF.